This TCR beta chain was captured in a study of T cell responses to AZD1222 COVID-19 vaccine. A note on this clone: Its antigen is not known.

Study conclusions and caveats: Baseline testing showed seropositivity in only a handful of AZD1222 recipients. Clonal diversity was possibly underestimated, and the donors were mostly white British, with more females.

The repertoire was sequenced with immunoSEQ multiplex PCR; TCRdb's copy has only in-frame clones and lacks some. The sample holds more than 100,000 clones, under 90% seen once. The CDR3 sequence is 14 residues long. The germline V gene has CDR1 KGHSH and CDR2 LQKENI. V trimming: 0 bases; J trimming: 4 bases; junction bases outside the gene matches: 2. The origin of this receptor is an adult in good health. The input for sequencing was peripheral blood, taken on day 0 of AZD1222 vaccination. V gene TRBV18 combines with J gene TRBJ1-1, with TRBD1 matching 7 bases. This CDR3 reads CASSPPDRSTEAFF. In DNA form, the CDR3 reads TGTGCCAGCTCACCACCGGACAGGAGCACTGAAGCTTTCTTT.